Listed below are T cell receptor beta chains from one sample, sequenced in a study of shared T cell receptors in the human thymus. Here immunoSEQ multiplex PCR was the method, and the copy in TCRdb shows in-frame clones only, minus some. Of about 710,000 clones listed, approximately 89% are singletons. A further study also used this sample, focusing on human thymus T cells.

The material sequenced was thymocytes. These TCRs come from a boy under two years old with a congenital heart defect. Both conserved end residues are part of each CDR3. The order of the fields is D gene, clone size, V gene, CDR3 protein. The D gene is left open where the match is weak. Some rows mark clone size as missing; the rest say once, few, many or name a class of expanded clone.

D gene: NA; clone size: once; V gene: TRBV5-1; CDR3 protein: CASSFSDRSNTGELFF
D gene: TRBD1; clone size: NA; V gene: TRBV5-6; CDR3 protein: CASTLTGVSNQPQHF
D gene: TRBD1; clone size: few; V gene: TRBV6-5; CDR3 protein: CASSSDRGMGGYTF
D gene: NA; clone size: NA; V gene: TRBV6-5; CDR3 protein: CASSSLSNEQFF
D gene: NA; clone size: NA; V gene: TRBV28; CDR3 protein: CASSFFPRTDFNYGYTF
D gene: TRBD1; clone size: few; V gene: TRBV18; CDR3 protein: CASSRQGTSGNTIYF
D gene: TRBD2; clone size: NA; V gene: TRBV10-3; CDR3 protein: CAISESGGGDLTYEQYF
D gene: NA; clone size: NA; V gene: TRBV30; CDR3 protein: CAWSVQRDTEAFF
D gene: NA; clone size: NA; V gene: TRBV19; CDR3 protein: CASSIRSRTGNSPLHF
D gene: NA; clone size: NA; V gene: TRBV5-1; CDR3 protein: CASSSTQPRGKLGDEQFF
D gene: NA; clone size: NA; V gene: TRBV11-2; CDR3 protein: CASSLDRGCSYEQYF
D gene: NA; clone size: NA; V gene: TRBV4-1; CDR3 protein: CASSQDRWQPKEGYTF
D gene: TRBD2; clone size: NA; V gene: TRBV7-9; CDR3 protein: CASSRSTSGREQFF
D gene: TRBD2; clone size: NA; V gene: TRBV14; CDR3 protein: CASSPGLAGGSYEQYF
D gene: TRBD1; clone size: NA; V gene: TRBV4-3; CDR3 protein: CASSPGQGAYEQYF
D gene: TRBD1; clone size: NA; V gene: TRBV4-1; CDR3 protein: CASSQVIQGNQPQHF
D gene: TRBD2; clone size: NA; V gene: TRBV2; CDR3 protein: CASRPGLAAEETQYF
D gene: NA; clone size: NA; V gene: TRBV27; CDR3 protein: CASSPVGQSYEQYF
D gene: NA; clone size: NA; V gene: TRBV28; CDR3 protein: CASSLQGYSNQPQHF
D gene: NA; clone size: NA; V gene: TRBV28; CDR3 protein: CASSRPSGANYGYTF
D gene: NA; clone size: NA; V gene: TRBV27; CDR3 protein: CASAKDSMNTEAFF
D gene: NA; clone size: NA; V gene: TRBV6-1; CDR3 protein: CALPSRERDTGELFF
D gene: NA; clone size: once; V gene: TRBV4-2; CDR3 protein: CASSQGVGARDTQYF
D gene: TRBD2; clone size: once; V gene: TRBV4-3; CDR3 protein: CASSQARPTSGGAYEQYF
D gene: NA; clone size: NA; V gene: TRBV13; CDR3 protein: CASSLEGQNSGANVLTF
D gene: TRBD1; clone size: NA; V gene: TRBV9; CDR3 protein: CASSVVEDPGTGSHYGYTF
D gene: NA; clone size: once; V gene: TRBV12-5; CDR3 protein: CASGLGRPPNQPQHF
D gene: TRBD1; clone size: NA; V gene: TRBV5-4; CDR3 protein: CASSPNRQGLSGANVLTF